This entry lists 22 T cell receptor beta chains sequenced from one sample in a study of molecular identifiers for immune sequencing clone quantification. TCRdb reprocessed the PCR reads via MiXCR and lists one record per CDR3 protein. The sample includes about 65,000 distinct CDR3 sequences, about a fifth of them seen just once. Sequencing was carried out using naive CD8+ T cells from blood, with Jurkat cell RNA spiked in. The subset was: FACS-sorted CD8+CD4-CCR7+CD45RA+ naive T cells. The receptor source for this set is a human donor in good health. Some libraries in this study had Jurkat cell RNA spiked in.

This clonotype showed up many times. The gene calls are TRBV20-1 and TRBJ2-7; a possible D gene is TRBD1 (5 bases). Germline CDR1 reads DFQATT; CDR2 reads SNEGSKA (reference sequence). V shed 4 bases and J shed 0 bases, with 10 bases lying between them. CDR3 length: 13 amino acids. The CDR3 spells CSAKGENSYEQYF. CDR3 coding DNA: TGCAGTGCTAAAGGGGAAAACTCCTACGAGCAGTACTTC.

This clonotype was picked up a small number of times. This rearrangement joins TRBV5-1 to TRBJ2-7; 10 positions agree with TRBD2. The CDR3 consists of 16 residues. The trim removed 0 bases at V and 4 bases at J, leaving 7 bases unmatched. Germline V gene data show CDR1 as SGHRS and CDR2 as YFSETQ. The CDR3 is CASSLDSGGLAYEQYF. In nucleotides, the CDR3 is TGCGCCAGCAGCTTGGATTCGGGGGGACTAGCGTACGAGCAGTACTTC.

This clonotype was recorded at least ten times. The chain is built from TRBV4-2 and TRBJ2-7; D gene unclear. The germline CDR1 and CDR2 sequences are LGHNA and YNFKEQ. Between the trimmed V and J ends, which lost 4 bases and 6 bases, there was a span of 10 bases. The CDR3 is 12 residues long. The CDR3 reads CASSRPAVEQYF. CDR3 nucleotides: TGTGCCAGCAGCCGTCCGGCGGTCGAGCAGTACTTC.

A few counts support this clonotype. This may arise from a read error, as a much more abundant clone is one base away. The chain recombines TRBV4-3 with TRBJ2-1, with D maybe TRBD2 (5 bases). This CDR3 is 16 amino acids long. CDR1 and CDR2 from the germline V gene are LGHNA and YSLEER. CDR3: CAGSQTGTRVRHEQFF. In DNA, the CDR3 is TGCGCCGGCAGCCAGACGGGAACTAGGGTACGCCATGAGCAGTTCTTC.

Remarks on this clonotype: A much larger clone differs by one base, so this may be a read error. The CDR3 does not close with the conserved phenylalanine or tryptophan, likely indicating a read error. This rearrangement joins TRBV6-2 or TRBV6-3 to TRBJ1-1, with D unresolved. V lost 5 bases and J lost 3, with 13 bases in between. The CDR3 runs 14 residues. Germline CDR1 reads MNHEY; CDR2 reads SVGEGT. The CDR3 is CASSIQAEHTEAFS. The DNA for the CDR3 is TGTGCCAGCAGTATTCAGGCAGAGCACACTGAAGCTTTCTCT.

This clonotype was counted at least ten times. J is TRBJ2-3 and V is TRBV4-1; no clear D. The length of the CDR3 is 13 residues. The V gene's germline CDR1 is MGHRA and CDR2 YSYEKL. The germline V and J ends were trimmed by 4 bases and 5 bases, with 10 bases remaining between them. DNA for the CDR3: TGCGCCAGCAGCCTTGGCCTAGGAGATACGCAGTATTTT. Its protein is CASSLGLGDTQYF.

This clonotype was picked up a small number of times. This chain joins TRBV19 and TRBJ2-7, with 11 bases aligning to TRBD2. Germline CDR1 and CDR2: LNHDA and SQIVND (reference sequence). The CDR3 runs 14 residues. The J segment lost 6 bases and the V segment lost 5 bases, leaving 6 bases of the junction unmatched. The CDR3 bases are TGTGCCAGTAGTCATGGACTAGCGGGTGTCGAGCAGTACTTC. Its protein product is CASSHGLAGVEQYF.

As to this clonotype: The junction does not match germline at one end; this may be a read error. The chain links TRBV6-6 to TRBJ2-4, with no clear D. Germline V gene data show CDR1 as MNHNY and CDR2 as SVGAGI (reference sequence). This CDR3 comprises 16 residues. DNA of the CDR3: TGTGCCAGCTGTTTAGGGCAGTACATAGCCGAAAACATTCAGTACTTC. Encoded protein: CASCLGQYIAENIQYF.

As to this clonotype: This CDR3 is missing its conserved last phenylalanine or tryptophan, likely due to a read error. Because the CDR3's place on the DNA is in doubt, the DNA is left out and the CDR3 is given as listed by TCRdb. The chain combines TRBV5-8 with TRBJ2-7; the table's D call, TRBD1, has no DNA check behind it. In germline, CDR1 is SGHTS, CDR2 YDEGEE. The CDR3 extends over 13 residues, inclusive of both ends. The CDR3 loop reads CASSHPPPGQRTL.

The sample holds many counts of this clonotype. The chain employs TRBV28 and TRBJ2-7; D remains unclear. Trimming stripped 5 bases from V and 3 bases from J, with 8 bases between. This CDR3 is built from 12 residues. Germline lookup yields CDR1 MDHEN and CDR2 SYDVKM. CDR3 region: CASSPDNYEQYF. The CDR3 bases are TGTGCCAGCAGTCCCGACAACTACGAGCAGTACTTC.

This clonotype has at least ten counts. The V gene is TRBV14, the J gene TRBJ2-2; tentatively, D is TRBD2 (6 bases). Germline CDR1 and CDR2: SGHDN and FVKESK. V dropped 2 bases and J dropped 5 bases, with 18 bases sitting between them. The CDR3 loop spans 17 amino acids. The CDR3 reads CASSQFGGARVTGELFF. CDR3 nucleotides: TGTGCCAGCAGCCAATTTGGAGGGGCCAGGGTGACCGGGGAGCTGTTTTTT.

This clonotype was counted between two and nine times. The CDR3 sequence is CASNPTIASYEQYF. In DNA form, the CDR3 reads TGTGCCAGCAATCCGACCATAGCGAGCTACGAGCAGTACTTC. This chain links TRBV28 with TRBJ2-7; D possibly corresponds to TRBD2 (5 bases). Trimming took 7 bases from V and 3 from J, leaving 16 bases between them. Germline CDR1 is MDHEN and CDR2 is SYDVKM. The length of the CDR3 is 14 residues.

This clonotype was seen a few times. V gene TRBV27 combines with J gene TRBJ1-1; D uncertain. Germline V gene lookup returns CDR1 MNHEY and CDR2 SMNVEV (reference sequence). The CDR3 covers 13 residues. V lost 3 bases, J lost 1 base, and 6 bases lay in between. The CDR3 sequence: CASSLWTNTEAFF. The CDR3, as DNA: TGTGCCAGCAGTTTGTGGACGAACACTGAAGCTTTCTTT.

This clonotype occurred many times. The chain employs TRBV20-1 and TRBJ1-1, with D unresolved. Per the germline V gene, CDR1 is DFQATT and CDR2 is SNEGSKA (reference sequence). The CDR3 covers 13 residues. Trimming removed 0 bases from V and 7 bases from J, with 12 bases in between. The CDR3 DNA is TGCAGTGCTAGAGATTTGGACGGAATTGAAGCTTTCTTT. It specifies CSARDLDGIEAFF.

This clonotype was observed many times. The rearrangement joins TRBV4-1 to TRBJ1-5, with no clear D. In germline, CDR1 is MGHRA, CDR2 YSYEKL. Trimming stripped 0 bases from V and 4 bases from J, with 10 bases between. The CDR3 is 15 amino acids. The CDR3 bases are TGCGCCAGCAGCCAAGAAGGTGCCCTTAATCAGCCCCAGCATTTT. It codes for CASSQEGALNQPQHF.

Remarks on this clonotype: The junction shows a germline mismatch at one end, possibly a read error. The CDR3 protein is CASSAKEGLSYEQCF. For the CDR3, the DNA is TGTGCCAGCAGCGCTAAAGAGGGACTCTCCTACGAGCAGTGCTTC. The chain combines TRBV28 with TRBJ2-7; a weak D match, TRBD2 (6 bases). The CDR3 runs 15 residues. In germline, CDR1 is MDHEN, CDR2 SYDVKM.

This chain uses TRBV11-2 with TRBJ2-1; 14 positions agree with TRBD2. The V segment lost 5 bases and the J segment 9 bases; nucleotides outside the gene matches: 12. Germline V lookup: CDR1 SGHAT, CDR2 FQNNGV. This CDR3 has 17 residues. The CDR3 here is CASSPSGGLAGAGEQFF. In DNA form, the CDR3 reads TGTGCCAGCAGCCCTTCGGGGGGACTAGCGGGAGCTGGTGAGCAGTTCTTC.

This clonotype was observed many times. V and J are TRBV2 and TRBJ2-4, with 7 bases that match TRBD1. The CDR3 consists of 15 residues. The V gene end was trimmed by 6 bases and the J gene end by 0 bases; junction bases not matched to a gene: 5. The V gene's germline CDR1 is SNHLY and CDR2 FYNNEI. CDR3 amino acids: CASRGTVLAKNIQYF. The CDR3 DNA sequence: TGTGCCAGCAGAGGGACAGTCCTAGCCAAAAACATTCAGTACTTC.

Many counts were recorded for this clonotype. The J gene is TRBJ1-1, the V gene TRBV7-6, with TRBD1 matching over 7 bases. The V gene's germline CDR1 is SGHVS and CDR2 FNYEAQ. CDR3 length: 14 amino acids. J lost 1 base, V lost 3 bases, and 2 bases had no gene match. This chain's CDR3 is CASSLGQSNTEAFF. For the CDR3, the DNA is TGTGCCAGCAGCTTGGGACAGTCGAACACTGAAGCTTTCTTT.

This clonotype has at least ten counts. The chain is built from TRBV12-5 and TRBJ2-2, with 12 bases identical to TRBD1. The CDR3 consists of 16 residues. Losses at the gene ends were 7 bases for V and 7 bases for J; bases not matched to a gene: 10. Per the germline V gene, CDR1 is LGHNT and CDR2 is FRNRAP. CDR3 DNA: TGTGCTAGTGTTAGGGACAGGGGGCGAAAGGGCGGGGAGCTGTTTTTT. The encoded protein is CASVRDRGRKGGELFF.

This clonotype was detected ten times or more. V is TRBV10-2 and J is TRBJ2-3, with 8 bases lining up with TRBD2. The CDR3 consists of 14 residues. V lost 6 bases, J lost 2 bases, and 4 bases stayed unmatched. Looked up from germline, CDR1 is WSHSY and CDR2 is SAAADI. CDR3 protein: CASRTSGLTDTQYF. DNA of the CDR3: TGCGCCAGCAGAACTAGCGGACTCACAGATACGCAGTATTTT.

The V and J genes are TRBV7-6 and TRBJ1-3, with D perhaps TRBD1 (6 bases). The CDR3 spans 15 residues. Between the trimmed V and J ends, which lost 0 bases and 4 bases, there was a span of 10 bases. The germline CDR1 and CDR2 sequences are SGHVS and FNYEAQ. CDR3 region: CASSLATGPGNTIYF. The DNA of the CDR3 is TGTGCCAGCAGCTTAGCCACAGGGCCGGGAAACACCATATATTTT.